Listed here are 8 T cell receptor beta chains from one sample, sequenced in a study of blood T cell repertoires in COVID-19. Here immunoSEQ multiplex PCR was the method, and the copy in TCRdb shows in-frame clones only, minus some. The sample consists of around 120,000 clones, 85% to 90% of them appearing once. Sequencing was done on a sample of peripheral blood. All receptors derive from a woman aged 50 to 60 with active or convalescent COVID-19.

This clone has only a few counts. The chain uses TRBV7-6 and TRBJ1-1; tentatively, D is TRBD1 (6 bases). This CDR3 region has 16 residues. Germline CDR1 is SGHVS and CDR2 is FNYEAQ. V was clipped by 1 base and J by 6 bases, with 18 bases between them. CDR3 sequence: CASSLGTVVGQPEAFF. The CDR3 DNA follows: TGTGCCAGCAGCTTAGGGACGGTGGTTGGACAGCCTGAAGCTTTCTTT.

The gene calls are TRBV28 and TRBJ2-2; 8 bases agree with TRBD2. The ends lost 4 bases at V and 7 bases at J; junction bases unmatched: 11. This CDR3 is built from 16 residues. The V gene's germline CDR1 is MDHEN and CDR2 SYDVKM. CDR3 DNA sequence: TGTGCCAGCAGTTACAGCGGGAGTTATGTTGTCGGGGAGCTGTTTTTT. This encodes CASSYSGSYVVGELFF.

The gene calls are TRBV28 and TRBJ2-3; 8 bases match TRBD1. The length of the CDR3 is 16 residues. The germline gives CDR1 MDHEN, CDR2 SYDVKM. Trimming took 2 bases from V and 4 from J; bases not matched to a gene: 8. The CDR3 region is CASSLDRGVFADTQYF. CDR3 bases: TGTGCCAGCAGTTTAGACAGGGGTGTTTTCGCAGATACGCAGTATTTT.

In its sample, this clone was seen once. This sequence joins TRBV2 and TRBJ2-1; no definite D call. Germline CDR1 reads SNHLY; CDR2 reads FYNNEI. The ends were cut back, 2 bases at V and 9 bases at J, with 11 bases in the middle. The CDR3 totals 13 residues. The CDR3 spells CASSEMVSGEQFF. CDR3 DNA sequence: TGTGCCAGCAGTGAAATGGTCTCCGGTGAGCAGTTCTTC.

The V call is TRBV2, the J call TRBJ1-2; a weak D match, TRBD1 (5 bases). CDR3 length equals 12 residues. Germline CDR1 reads SNHLY; CDR2 reads FYNNEI. Trimming pared 8 bases from V and 10 bases from J, leaving 17 bases between. This CDR3 is CASSLEADNYTF. CDR3 bases: TGTGCCAGCTCACTCGAGGCGGACAACTACACCTTC.

The genes are TRBV7-5 and TRBJ2-3; TRBD2 is the table's D call and was not checked against the DNA. TRBV7-5 is a pseudogene segment. The CDR3 sequence is 16 residues long. For the CDR3, the DNA is TGTGCCAGAAGCTTAGAAATAGCGGGAGGGGCAGATACGCAGTATTTT. Amino acid sequence: CARSLEIAGGADTQYF.

In this sample, this clone turned up once. CDR3 in amino acids: CASSFPEYNSGDAFF. The DNA for the CDR3 is TGTGCCAGCAGCTTCCCGGAATATAACTCTGGAGACGCTTTCTTT. The rearrangement uses TRBV5-8 and TRBJ1-1; D ambiguous. V dropped 2 bases and J dropped 11 bases, with 22 bases sitting between them. The CDR3 sequence is 15 residues long. Germline CDR1 reads SGHTS; CDR2 reads YDEGEE.

This clone was seen a handful of times. CDR3 bases: TGTGCCAGCAGTCACGGCGGCTCCTACAATGAGCAGTTCTTC. Amino acid sequence: CASSHGGSYNEQFF. The chain couples TRBV28 to TRBJ2-1; D ambiguous. Trimming took 5 bases from V and 0 from J, leaving 8 bases between them. This CDR3 spans 14 amino acids. Per germline, CDR1 MDHEN and CDR2 SYDVKM. Full variable domain (missing parts from reference TRBV28 and TRBJ2-1): DVKVTQSSRYLVKRTGEKVFLECVQDMDHENMFWYRQDPGLGLRLIYFSYDVKMKEKGDIPEGYSVSREKKERFSLILESASTNQTSMYLCASSHGGSYNEQFFGPGTRLTVL.